This T cell receptor (beta chain) was profiled in a study of post-analysis software for immune sequencing data. Overall study context: Patients had relapsing-remitting, secondary progressive or progressive-relapsing multiple sclerosis; some lacked subtype. Study-level points and caveats: Patients with multiple sclerosis recorded significantly lower normalized Chao1 diversity than controls, the study found. TRBV5-6, TRBV5-1 and TRBV20-1 belonged to a set of about five TRBV segments that were more frequent in patients than controls.

TCR beta cDNA libraries had unique molecular identifiers. TCRdb redid the calling of the PCR reads with MiXCR, one entry per CDR3 protein. The sample lists approximately 150,000 distinct CDR3 sequences, 25% to 35% seen once, with roughly 1.6% in the top ten. On this clonotype itself: Its specificity is not known.

Germline values: CDR1 SQVTM, CDR2 ANQGSEA. This CDR3 region has 15 residues. This chain connects TRBV29-1 to TRBJ2-5, with a tentative D call TRBD2 (6 bases). The J call may be in error: the DNA end matches TRBJ2-7 better. Sequenced material: blood. The TCR sequence derives from a girl between 10 and 17 years old with multiple sclerosis. The CDR3 loop reads CSAEGGAGRAYEQYF. The CDR3 DNA reads TGCAGCGCCGAAGGCGGGGCGGGACGAGCTTACGAGCAGTACTTC.